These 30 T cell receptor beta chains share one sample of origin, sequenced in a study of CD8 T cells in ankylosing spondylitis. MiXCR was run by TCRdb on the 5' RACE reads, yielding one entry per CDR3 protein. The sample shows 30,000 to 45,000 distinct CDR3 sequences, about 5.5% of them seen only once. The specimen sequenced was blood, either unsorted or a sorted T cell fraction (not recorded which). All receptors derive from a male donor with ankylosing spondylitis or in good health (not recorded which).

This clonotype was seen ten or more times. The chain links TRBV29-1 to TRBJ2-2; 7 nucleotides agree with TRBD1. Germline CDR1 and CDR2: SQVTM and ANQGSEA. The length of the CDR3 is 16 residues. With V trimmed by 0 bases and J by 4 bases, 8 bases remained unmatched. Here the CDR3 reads CSVEDLRGPGTGELFF. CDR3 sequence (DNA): TGCAGCGTTGAAGATTTAAGGGGGCCGGGCACCGGGGAGCTGTTTTTT.

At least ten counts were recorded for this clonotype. CDR3 DNA sequence: TGTGCCAGCAGTGCGCGGACAGGGGGTGGGGAGCAGTACTTC. The encoded protein is CASSARTGGGEQYF. The chain uses TRBV27 and TRBJ2-7, with 10 nucleotides matching TRBD1. Germline CDR1 reads MNHEY; CDR2 reads SMNVEV (reference sequence). The V segment lost 5 bases and the J segment 7 bases; nucleotides outside the gene matches: 8. This CDR3 region has 14 residues.

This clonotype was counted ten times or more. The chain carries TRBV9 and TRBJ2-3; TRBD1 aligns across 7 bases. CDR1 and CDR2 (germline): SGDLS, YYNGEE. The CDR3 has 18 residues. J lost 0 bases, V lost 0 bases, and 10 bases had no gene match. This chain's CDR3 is CASSVVQGTYPSTDTQYF. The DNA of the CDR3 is TGTGCCAGCAGCGTAGTACAGGGGACCTACCCTAGCACAGATACGCAGTATTTT.

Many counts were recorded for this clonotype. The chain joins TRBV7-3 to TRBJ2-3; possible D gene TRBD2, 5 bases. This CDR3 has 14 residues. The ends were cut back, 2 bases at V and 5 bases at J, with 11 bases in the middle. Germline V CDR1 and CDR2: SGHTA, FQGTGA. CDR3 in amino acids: CASSLVGAEDTQYF. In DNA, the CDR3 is TGTGCCAGCAGCTTAGTGGGAGCCGAAGATACGCAGTATTTT.

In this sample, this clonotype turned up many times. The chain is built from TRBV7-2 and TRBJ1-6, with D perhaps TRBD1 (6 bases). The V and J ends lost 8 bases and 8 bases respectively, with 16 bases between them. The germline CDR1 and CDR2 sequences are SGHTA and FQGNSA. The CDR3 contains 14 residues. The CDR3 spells CASGPDRTHSPLHF. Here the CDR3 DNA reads TGTGCCAGCGGCCCCGACAGGACCCATTCACCCCTCCACTTT.

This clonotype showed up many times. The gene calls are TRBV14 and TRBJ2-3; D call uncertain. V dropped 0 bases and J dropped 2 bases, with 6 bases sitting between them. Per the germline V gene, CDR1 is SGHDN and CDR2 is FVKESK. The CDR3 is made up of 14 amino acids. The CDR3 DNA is TGTGCCAGCAGCCAAGATGAACACACAGATACGCAGTATTTT. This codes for CASSQDEHTDTQYF.

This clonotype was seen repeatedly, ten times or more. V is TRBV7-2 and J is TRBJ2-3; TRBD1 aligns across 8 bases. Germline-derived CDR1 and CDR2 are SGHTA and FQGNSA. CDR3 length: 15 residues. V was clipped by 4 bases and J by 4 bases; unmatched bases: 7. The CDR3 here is CASSSYGQGADTQYF. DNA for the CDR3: TGTGCCAGCAGCTCGTACGGACAGGGAGCAGATACGCAGTATTTT.

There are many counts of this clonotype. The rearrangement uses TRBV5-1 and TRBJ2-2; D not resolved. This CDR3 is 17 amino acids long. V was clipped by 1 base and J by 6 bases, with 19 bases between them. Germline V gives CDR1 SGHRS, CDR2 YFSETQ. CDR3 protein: CASSLSSWEVRPGELFF. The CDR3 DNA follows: TGCGCCAGCAGCTTGTCTTCCTGGGAAGTCAGACCCGGGGAGCTGTTTTTT.

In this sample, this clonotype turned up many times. CDR3 loop: CASSETGTGGYTF. DNA for the CDR3: TGCGCCAGCAGCGAAACAGGGACGGGAGGCTACACCTTC. J is TRBJ1-2 and V is TRBV5-1; D is possibly TRBD1 (6 bases). The V gene lost 4 bases and the J gene lost 8 bases, with 15 bases spanning the gap. Germline V CDR1 and CDR2: SGHRS, YFSETQ. CDR3 length: 13 residues.

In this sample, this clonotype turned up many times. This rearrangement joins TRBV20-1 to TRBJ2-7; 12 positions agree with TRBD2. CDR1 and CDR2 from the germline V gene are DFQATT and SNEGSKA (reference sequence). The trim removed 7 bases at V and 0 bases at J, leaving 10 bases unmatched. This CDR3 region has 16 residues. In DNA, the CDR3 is TGCAGTGTACCGGGACTAGCGGGCGCAAACTCCTACGAGCAGTACTTC. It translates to CSVPGLAGANSYEQYF.

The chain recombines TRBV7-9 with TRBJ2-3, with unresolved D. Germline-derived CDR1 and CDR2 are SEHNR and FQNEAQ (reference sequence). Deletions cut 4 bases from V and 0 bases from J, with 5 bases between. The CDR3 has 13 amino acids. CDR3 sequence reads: CASSSSSTDTQYF. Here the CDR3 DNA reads TGTGCCAGCAGCTCCTCTAGCACAGATACGCAGTATTTT.

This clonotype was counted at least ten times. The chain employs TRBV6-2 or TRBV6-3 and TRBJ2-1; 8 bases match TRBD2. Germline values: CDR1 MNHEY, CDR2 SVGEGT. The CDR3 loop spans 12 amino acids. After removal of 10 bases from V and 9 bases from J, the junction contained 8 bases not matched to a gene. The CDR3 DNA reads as TGTGCCACCGCGGGGCGGGAGGTTGAGCAGTTCTTC. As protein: CATAGREVEQFF.

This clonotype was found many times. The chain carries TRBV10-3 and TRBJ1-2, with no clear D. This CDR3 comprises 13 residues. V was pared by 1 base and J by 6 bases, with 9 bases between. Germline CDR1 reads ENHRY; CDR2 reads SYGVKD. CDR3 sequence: CAISEYSSDGYTF. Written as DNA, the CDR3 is TGTGCCATCAGTGAGTACTCGTCGGATGGCTACACCTTC.

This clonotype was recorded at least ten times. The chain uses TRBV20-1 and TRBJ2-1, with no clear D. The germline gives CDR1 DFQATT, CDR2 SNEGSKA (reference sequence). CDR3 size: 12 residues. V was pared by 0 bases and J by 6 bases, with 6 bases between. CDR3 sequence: CSAREVSNEQFF. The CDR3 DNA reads TGCAGTGCTAGAGAGGTCTCCAATGAGCAGTTCTTC.

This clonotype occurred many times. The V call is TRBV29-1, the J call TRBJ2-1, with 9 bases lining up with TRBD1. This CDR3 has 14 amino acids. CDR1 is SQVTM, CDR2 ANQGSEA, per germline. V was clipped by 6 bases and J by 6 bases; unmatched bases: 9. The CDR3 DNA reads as TGCAGCGTCGCTGCCGGGACAGGGCTCAATGAGCAGTTCTTC. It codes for CSVAAGTGLNEQFF.

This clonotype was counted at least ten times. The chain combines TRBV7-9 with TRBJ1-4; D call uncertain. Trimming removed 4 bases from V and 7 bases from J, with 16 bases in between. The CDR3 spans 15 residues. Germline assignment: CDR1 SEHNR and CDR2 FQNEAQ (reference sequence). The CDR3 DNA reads TGTGCCAGCAGCTCACAGACTCGACTAGGTGAAAAACTGTTTTTT. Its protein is CASSSQTRLGEKLFF. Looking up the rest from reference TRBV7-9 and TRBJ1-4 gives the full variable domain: DTGVSQNPRHKITKRGQNVTFRCDPISEHNRLYWYRQTLGQGPEFLTYFQNEAQLEKSRLLSDRFSAERPKGSFSTLEIQRTEQGDSAMYLCASSSQTRLGEKLFFGSGTQLSVL.

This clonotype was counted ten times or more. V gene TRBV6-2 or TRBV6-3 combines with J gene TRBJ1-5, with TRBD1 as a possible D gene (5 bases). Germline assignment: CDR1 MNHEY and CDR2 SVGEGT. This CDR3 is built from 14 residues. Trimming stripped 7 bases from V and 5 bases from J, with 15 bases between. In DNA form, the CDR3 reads TGTGCCAGCACCCCCGGGGCAGGTTATCAGCCCCAGCATTTT. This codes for CASTPGAGYQPQHF.

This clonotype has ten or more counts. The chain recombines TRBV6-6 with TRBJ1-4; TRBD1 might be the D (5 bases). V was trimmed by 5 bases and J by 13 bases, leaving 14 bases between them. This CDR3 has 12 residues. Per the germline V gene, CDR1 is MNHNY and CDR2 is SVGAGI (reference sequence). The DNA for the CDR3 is TGTGCCAGCAGTCCTTCAGGGTGGGGACTGTTTTTT. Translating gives CASSPSGWGLFF.

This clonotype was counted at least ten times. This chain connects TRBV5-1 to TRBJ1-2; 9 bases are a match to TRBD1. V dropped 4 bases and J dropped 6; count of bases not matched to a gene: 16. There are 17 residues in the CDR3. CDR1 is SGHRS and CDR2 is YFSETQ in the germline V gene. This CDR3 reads CASSRPPTGGKVDGYTF. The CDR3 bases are TGCGCCAGCAGCCGCCCCCCGACAGGGGGAAAGGTAGATGGCTACACCTTC.

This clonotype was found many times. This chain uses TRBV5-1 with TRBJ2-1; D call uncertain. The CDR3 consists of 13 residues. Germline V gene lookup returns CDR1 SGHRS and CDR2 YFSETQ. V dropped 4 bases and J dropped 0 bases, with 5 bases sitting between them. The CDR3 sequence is CASSPRSYNEQFF. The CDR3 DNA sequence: TGCGCCAGCAGCCCCCGCTCCTACAATGAGCAGTTCTTC.

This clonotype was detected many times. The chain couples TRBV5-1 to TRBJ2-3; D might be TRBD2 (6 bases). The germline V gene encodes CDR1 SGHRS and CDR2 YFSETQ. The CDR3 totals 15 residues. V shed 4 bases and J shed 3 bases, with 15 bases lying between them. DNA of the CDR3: TGCGCCAGCAGCCACACTAGCATTGCTACAGATACGCAGTATTTT. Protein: CASSHTSIATDTQYF.

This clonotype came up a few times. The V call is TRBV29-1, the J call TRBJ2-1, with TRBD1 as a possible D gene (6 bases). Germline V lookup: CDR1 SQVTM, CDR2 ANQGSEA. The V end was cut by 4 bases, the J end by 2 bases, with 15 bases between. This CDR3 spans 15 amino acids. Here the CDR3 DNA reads TGCAGCGTTGGACCACAGGGTGGGCCCTACAATGAGCAGTTCTTC. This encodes CSVGPQGGPYNEQFF.

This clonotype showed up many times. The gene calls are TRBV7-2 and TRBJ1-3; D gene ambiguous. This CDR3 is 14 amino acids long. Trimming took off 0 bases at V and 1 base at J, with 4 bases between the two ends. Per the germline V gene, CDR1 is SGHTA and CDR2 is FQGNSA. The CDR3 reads CASSLAGSGNTIYF. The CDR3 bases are TGTGCCAGCAGCTTAGCGGGATCTGGAAACACCATATATTTT.

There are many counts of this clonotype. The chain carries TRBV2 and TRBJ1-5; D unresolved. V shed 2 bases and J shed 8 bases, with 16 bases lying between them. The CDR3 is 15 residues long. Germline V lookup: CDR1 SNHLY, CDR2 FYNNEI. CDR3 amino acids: CASSEWLSGEEPQHF. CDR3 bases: TGTGCCAGCAGTGAATGGTTGTCAGGCGAGGAGCCCCAGCATTTT.

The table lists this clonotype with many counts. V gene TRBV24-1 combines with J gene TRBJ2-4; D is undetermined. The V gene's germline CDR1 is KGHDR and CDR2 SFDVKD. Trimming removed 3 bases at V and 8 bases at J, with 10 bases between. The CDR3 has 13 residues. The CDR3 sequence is CATSDETGYIQYF. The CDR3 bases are TGTGCCACCAGTGATGAGACCGGGTACATTCAGTACTTC.

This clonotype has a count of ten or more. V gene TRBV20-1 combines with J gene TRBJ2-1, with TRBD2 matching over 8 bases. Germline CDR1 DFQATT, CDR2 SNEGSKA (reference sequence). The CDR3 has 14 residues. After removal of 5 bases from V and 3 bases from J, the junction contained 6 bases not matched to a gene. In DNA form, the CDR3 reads TGCAGTGCTGTTAGCGGGGCGGTCTACAATGAGCAGTTCTTC. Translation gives CSAVSGAVYNEQFF.

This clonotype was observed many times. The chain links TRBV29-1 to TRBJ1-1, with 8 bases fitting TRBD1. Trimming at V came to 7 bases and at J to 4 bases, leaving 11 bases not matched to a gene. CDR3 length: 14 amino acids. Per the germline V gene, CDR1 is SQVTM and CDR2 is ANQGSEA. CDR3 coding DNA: TGCAGCGGGAAGTCAGGGGGCCGGCCCACTGAAGCTTTCTTT. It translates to CSGKSGGRPTEAFF.

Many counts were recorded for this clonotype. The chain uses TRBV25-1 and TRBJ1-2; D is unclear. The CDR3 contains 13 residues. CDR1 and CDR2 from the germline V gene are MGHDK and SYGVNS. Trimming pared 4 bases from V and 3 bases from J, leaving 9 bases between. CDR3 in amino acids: CASSGDADYGYTF. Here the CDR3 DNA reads TGTGCCAGCAGTGGCGACGCTGACTATGGCTACACCTTC.

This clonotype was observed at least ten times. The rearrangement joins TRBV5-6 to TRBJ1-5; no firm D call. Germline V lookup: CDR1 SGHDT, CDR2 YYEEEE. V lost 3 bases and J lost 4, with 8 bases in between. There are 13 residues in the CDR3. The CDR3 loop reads CASSSDPNQPQHF. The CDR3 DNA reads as TGTGCCAGCAGCTCGGACCCGAATCAGCCCCAGCATTTT.

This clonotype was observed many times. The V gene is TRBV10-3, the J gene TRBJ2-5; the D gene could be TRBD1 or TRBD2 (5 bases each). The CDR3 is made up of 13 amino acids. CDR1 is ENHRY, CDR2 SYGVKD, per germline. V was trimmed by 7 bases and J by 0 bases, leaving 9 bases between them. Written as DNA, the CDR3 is TGTGCCATCAAGGGACGGAACCAAGAGACCCAGTACTTC. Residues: CAIKGRNQETQYF.